The entry below describes one TCR beta chain. Data came from immunoSEQ multiplex PCR; TCRdb stores just in-frame clones and leaves some out. This sample has more than 100,000 clones, with around 84% found just once. The record originates from a study of blood T cell repertoires in COVID-19. This CDR3 has 15 residues. Between the trimmed V and J ends, which lost 6 bases and 2 bases, there was a span of 14 bases. Germline lookup yields CDR1 MNHEY and CDR2 SVGAGI. This TCR was recovered from a woman aged 80 or over with acute or convalescent COVID-19. Sequencing used peripheral blood. This sequence joins TRBV6-5 and TRBJ1-5; D remains ambiguous. The CDR3 bases are TGTGCCAGCAGCCAGACAAATGGGCGCAATCAGCCCCAGCATTTT. Encoded protein: CASSQTNGRNQPQHF.